These T cell receptor beta chains were read from a single sample in a study of beta chain features in type 1 diabetes. Some clones are missing from TCRdb's copy, which holds only in-frame ones; the method was immunoSEQ multiplex PCR. The sample has approximately 360,000 clones, roughly 12% seen once; the top ten hold approximately 0.01%. Sequenced sample: naive CD4+ T cells from blood. These TCRs come from a young woman with type 1 diabetes. The CDR3 runs from the conserved cysteine through the conserved F or W. D genes are given only for firm matches. A clone size is listed for some rows: how often the clone was seen (once, few, many), or a class if it is expanded.

v_call: TRBV7-9; d_call: NA; cdr3_length: 15; j_call: TRBJ1-2; clone_size: once; cdr3_nt: TGTGCCAGCAGCTTAGGCCCGACAGAAAAGGGTGGCTACACCTTC; cdr3_aa: CASSLGPTEKGGYTF
v_call: TRBV28; d_call: NA; cdr3_length: 12; j_call: TRBJ1-5; clone_size: few; cdr3_nt: TGTGCCGGAGGACGGGGGAATCAGCCCCAGCATTTT; cdr3_aa: CAGGRGNQPQHF
v_call: TRBV5-4; d_call: NA; cdr3_length: 15; j_call: TRBJ1-4; clone_size: few; cdr3_nt: TGTGCCAGCAGCTTGGGGAACAGAAACAATGAAAAACTGTTTTTT; cdr3_aa: CASSLGNRNNEKLFF
v_call: TRBV15; d_call: NA; cdr3_length: 16; j_call: TRBJ2-3; clone_size: few; cdr3_nt: TGTGCCACCAGCAGAGATCTACGAGGGAGCACAGATACGCAGTATTTT; cdr3_aa: CATSRDLRGSTDTQYF
v_call: TRBV6-1; d_call: NA; cdr3_length: 12; j_call: TRBJ1-1; clone_size: few; cdr3_nt: TGTGCCAGCAGTGAAAGCTTCTATGAAGCTTTCTTT; cdr3_aa: CASSESFYEAFF
v_call: TRBV25-1; d_call: NA; cdr3_length: 13; j_call: TRBJ1-5; clone_size: NA; cdr3_nt: TGTGCCAGCAGTGGCACGGGGTACCAGCCCCAGCATTTT; cdr3_aa: CASSGTGYQPQHF
v_call: TRBV21-1; d_call: NA; cdr3_length: 15; j_call: TRBJ2-7; clone_size: once; cdr3_nt: TGTGCCAGCAGCAAAATCAGTACTAGAGGGGGCGAGCAGTACTTC; cdr3_aa: CASSKISTRGGEQYF
v_call: TRBV5-1; d_call: TRBD2; cdr3_length: 15; j_call: TRBJ2-1; clone_size: few; cdr3_nt: TGCGCCAGCAGCTTGGTGGCGGGAGAACTGCATGAGCAGTTCTTC; cdr3_aa: CASSLVAGELHEQFF
v_call: TRBV18; d_call: TRBD1; cdr3_length: 14; j_call: TRBJ1-2; clone_size: NA; cdr3_nt: TGTGCCAGCTCACTAGACAGGGTGGGCTATGGCTACACCTTC; cdr3_aa: CASSLDRVGYGYTF
v_call: TRBV28; d_call: TRBD1; cdr3_length: 13; j_call: TRBJ1-1; clone_size: few; cdr3_nt: TGTGCCACTCTCCGGGACAGGATCGCTGAAGCTTTCTTT; cdr3_aa: CATLRDRIAEAFF
v_call: TRBV4-1; d_call: NA; cdr3_length: 15; j_call: TRBJ2-7; clone_size: few; cdr3_nt: TGCGCCAGCAGCCAAGAATTGTCTGGTATCACTCAGCAGTACTTC; cdr3_aa: CASSQELSGITQQYF
v_call: TRBV9; d_call: TRBD1; cdr3_length: 13; j_call: TRBJ2-1; clone_size: NA; cdr3_nt: TGTGCCAGCAGCGAGGGACAGAAAACTGAGCAGTTCTTC; cdr3_aa: CASSEGQKTEQFF
v_call: TRBV6-6; d_call: NA; cdr3_length: 13; j_call: TRBJ2-7; clone_size: few; cdr3_nt: TGTGCCAGCAGTTACCCCCACAATGACGAGCAGTACTTC; cdr3_aa: CASSYPHNDEQYF
v_call: TRBV12-5; d_call: NA; cdr3_length: 12; j_call: TRBJ2-1; clone_size: few; cdr3_nt: TGTGCTAGTGGGTCACAGGGATCTGAGCAGTTCTTC; cdr3_aa: CASGSQGSEQFF
v_call: TRBV6-6; d_call: NA; cdr3_length: 13; j_call: TRBJ1-1; clone_size: NA; cdr3_nt: TGTGCCAGCAGTCAACAGGGCAACACTGAAGCTTTCTTT; cdr3_aa: CASSQQGNTEAFF
v_call: TRBV7-9; d_call: NA; cdr3_length: 14; j_call: TRBJ2-7; clone_size: few; cdr3_nt: TGTGCCAGCAGCTTCCAGGGGCTTGTTTACGAGCAGTACTTC; cdr3_aa: CASSFQGLVYEQYF
v_call: TRBV15; d_call: NA; cdr3_length: 13; j_call: TRBJ1-4; clone_size: NA; cdr3_nt: TGTGCCACCTCGAGTGGAGGTGGTGAAAAACTGTTTTTT; cdr3_aa: CATSSGGGEKLFF
v_call: TRBV21-1; d_call: NA; cdr3_length: 12; j_call: TRBJ2-7; clone_size: few; cdr3_nt: TGTGCCAGCAGCAAAGACAGCTACGAGCAGTACTTC; cdr3_aa: CASSKDSYEQYF
v_call: TRBV4-3; d_call: TRBD2; cdr3_length: 13; j_call: TRBJ2-7; clone_size: few; cdr3_nt: TGCGCCAGCAGCCTGACTGCTAGCGGCGAGCAGTACTTC; cdr3_aa: CASSLTASGEQYF
v_call: TRBV28; d_call: NA; cdr3_length: 14; j_call: TRBJ2-1; clone_size: NA; cdr3_nt: TGTGCCAGCAGTTTAGTCGGGGATTGGAATGAGCAGTTCTTC; cdr3_aa: CASSLVGDWNEQFF
v_call: TRBV4-1; d_call: NA; cdr3_length: 15; j_call: TRBJ2-1; clone_size: NA; cdr3_nt: TGCGCCAGCAGCCCATCCGACAGGATGGGGAATGAGCAGTTCTTC; cdr3_aa: CASSPSDRMGNEQFF
v_call: TRBV5-1; d_call: TRBD1; cdr3_length: 15; j_call: TRBJ2-6; clone_size: few; cdr3_nt: TGCGCCAGCAGCCCGACAGGGGATGGGGCCAACGTCCTGACTTTC; cdr3_aa: CASSPTGDGANVLTF
v_call: TRBV5-1; d_call: NA; cdr3_length: 16; j_call: TRBJ1-1; clone_size: NA; cdr3_nt: TGCGCCAGCAGCACATCCGGGACAAGTCCCTCCACTGAAGCTTTCTTT; cdr3_aa: CASSTSGTSPSTEAFF
v_call: TRBV6-1; d_call: NA; cdr3_length: 15; j_call: TRBJ2-3; clone_size: NA; cdr3_nt: TGTGCCAGCAGCTTCCGGGACTTTCCCACAGATACGCAGTATTTT; cdr3_aa: CASSFRDFPTDTQYF
v_call: TRBV28; d_call: NA; cdr3_length: 14; j_call: TRBJ2-1; clone_size: few; cdr3_nt: TGTGCCAGCAGTACCCGGGACTTATCGAATGAGCAGTTCTTC; cdr3_aa: CASSTRDLSNEQFF
v_call: TRBV30; d_call: NA; cdr3_length: 14; j_call: TRBJ2-1; clone_size: NA; cdr3_nt: TGTGCCTGGAGTGGGGTCCTCGAGGGCAATGAGCAGTTCTTC; cdr3_aa: CAWSGVLEGNEQFF
v_call: TRBV29-1; d_call: TRBD2; cdr3_length: 16; j_call: TRBJ2-2; clone_size: NA; cdr3_nt: TGCAGCGTTGGGGATAGCGGGATCTCGGGAACCGGGGAGCTGTTTTTT; cdr3_aa: CSVGDSGISGTGELFF
v_call: TRBV11-2; d_call: NA; cdr3_length: 16; j_call: TRBJ2-4; clone_size: NA; cdr3_nt: TGTGCCAGCAGCCCCTTCGCGGGATTAGCCAAAAACATTCAGTACTTC; cdr3_aa: CASSPFAGLAKNIQYF
v_call: TRBV18; d_call: TRBD1; cdr3_length: 13; j_call: TRBJ2-7; clone_size: NA; cdr3_nt: TGTGCCAGCTCCCCCGGGACAGCCTACGAGCAGTACTTC; cdr3_aa: CASSPGTAYEQYF
v_call: TRBV7-6; d_call: NA; cdr3_length: 13; j_call: TRBJ1-1; clone_size: NA; cdr3_nt: TGTGCCAGCAGCTCTACAGTAAACACTGAAGCTTTCTTT; cdr3_aa: CASSSTVNTEAFF
v_call: TRBV11-2; d_call: NA; cdr3_length: 15; j_call: TRBJ2-1; clone_size: NA; cdr3_nt: TGTGCCAGCAGCTCACTCCAGGGGACCGACTTGAGGCAGTTCTTC; cdr3_aa: CASSSLQGTDLRQFF
v_call: TRBV29-1; d_call: NA; cdr3_length: 14; j_call: TRBJ2-7; clone_size: NA; cdr3_nt: TGCAGCGTTGGTCAACGAGTTCCCGCCTACGAGCAGTACTTC; cdr3_aa: CSVGQRVPAYEQYF
v_call: TRBV5-1; d_call: NA; cdr3_length: 12; j_call: TRBJ2-1; clone_size: NA; cdr3_nt: TGCGCCAGCAGCTCCACATGGCCTGAGCAGTTCTTC; cdr3_aa: CASSSTWPEQFF
v_call: TRBV29-1; d_call: NA; cdr3_length: 13; j_call: TRBJ2-7; clone_size: NA; cdr3_nt: TGCAGCGTTGCTTTTGAACGCGCCTACGAGCAGTACTTC; cdr3_aa: CSVAFERAYEQYF
v_call: TRBV4-3; d_call: NA; cdr3_length: 14; j_call: TRBJ1-2; clone_size: NA; cdr3_nt: TGCGCCAGCAGCCAAGAAGGTGGAGATTATGGCTACACCTTC; cdr3_aa: CASSQEGGDYGYTF
v_call: TRBV11-3; d_call: NA; cdr3_length: 12; j_call: TRBJ2-4; clone_size: NA; cdr3_nt: TGTGCCAGCAGTCGAGCCAAAAACATTCAGTACTTC; cdr3_aa: CASSRAKNIQYF
v_call: TRBV10-3; d_call: NA; cdr3_length: 13; j_call: TRBJ1-1; clone_size: few; cdr3_nt: TGTGCCACGTCGCTCGCGGGGGACACTGAAGCTTTCTTT; cdr3_aa: CATSLAGDTEAFF
v_call: TRBV9; d_call: TRBD1; cdr3_length: 15; j_call: TRBJ1-1; clone_size: few; cdr3_nt: TGTGCCAGCAGCGTAGGGACAGGCTTGGGCACTGAAGCTTTCTTT; cdr3_aa: CASSVGTGLGTEAFF
v_call: TRBV9; d_call: NA; cdr3_length: 14; j_call: TRBJ2-5; clone_size: few; cdr3_nt: TGTGCCAGCAGCGCCACAGTGTACCAAGAGACCCAGTACTTC; cdr3_aa: CASSATVYQETQYF
v_call: TRBV13; d_call: NA; cdr3_length: 12; j_call: TRBJ1-4; clone_size: few; cdr3_nt: TGTGCCAGCAGCTTTTACGGTGAAAAACTGTTTTTT; cdr3_aa: CASSFYGEKLFF
v_call: TRBV30; d_call: TRBD2; cdr3_length: 15; j_call: TRBJ2-1; clone_size: NA; cdr3_nt: TGTGCCTGGAGTCCCGGGACTAGCGGGCCTAATGAGCAGTTCTTC; cdr3_aa: CAWSPGTSGPNEQFF
v_call: TRBV5-1; d_call: TRBD1; cdr3_length: 14; j_call: TRBJ2-5; clone_size: few; cdr3_nt: TGCGCCAGCAGCAAGAGGGACAGACCTTGGTCACAGTACTTC; cdr3_aa: CASSKRDRPWSQYF
v_call: TRBV12-5; d_call: TRBD2; cdr3_length: 18; j_call: TRBJ2-1; clone_size: few; cdr3_nt: TGTGCTAGTGGTTTGGGAAGCAAGAGCGGGACTTGGTACAATGAGCAGTTCTTC; cdr3_aa: CASGLGSKSGTWYNEQFF
v_call: TRBV19; d_call: NA; cdr3_length: 13; j_call: TRBJ1-5; clone_size: few; cdr3_nt: TGTGCCAGTAGTATTGCGGAGAGGCAGCCCCAGCATTTT; cdr3_aa: CASSIAERQPQHF
v_call: TRBV4-3; d_call: TRBD2; cdr3_length: 18; j_call: TRBJ2-1; clone_size: few; cdr3_nt: TGCGCCAGCAGCCAAGCCTCGCCTCTAGCGGGAGGATGGAATGAGCAGTTCTTC; cdr3_aa: CASSQASPLAGGWNEQFF
v_call: TRBV28; d_call: NA; cdr3_length: 12; j_call: TRBJ2-2; clone_size: NA; cdr3_nt: TGTGCCAGCAGTTTCCCCGCCGGGGAGCTGTTTTTT; cdr3_aa: CASSFPAGELFF
v_call: TRBV10-3; d_call: NA; cdr3_length: 16; j_call: TRBJ2-1; clone_size: few; cdr3_nt: TGTGCCATCAGTGAGTCATATCGGAGCAGGGCGAATGAGCAGTTCTTC; cdr3_aa: CAISESYRSRANEQFF
v_call: TRBV25-1; d_call: NA; cdr3_length: 12; j_call: TRBJ1-2; clone_size: NA; cdr3_nt: TGTGCCAGCAGTGACCTACCCACCGGCTACACCTTC; cdr3_aa: CASSDLPTGYTF